The 21 T cell receptor beta chains in this list originate from one sample, sequenced in a study of blood T cells in healthy people across ages. A sample-barcoded 5' primer and a J-beta primer mix were used in a second PCR of about 7 to 11 cycles. TCRdb used MiXCR to reprocess the 5' RACE reads, holding one entry per CDR3 protein. This sample has 1.5 million to 2 million distinct CDR3 sequences, with about 49% found just once. Sequencing was carried out using blood. The receptors stem from a woman aged 40 to 50 in good health.

This chain links TRBV27 with TRBJ1-2; D gene ambiguous. Germline V CDR1 and CDR2: MNHEY, SMNVEV (reference sequence). Trimming took 7 bases from V and 0 from J, leaving 15 bases between them. The CDR3 has 15 amino acids. The CDR3 sequence is CASTSGRNSNYGYTF. The CDR3 DNA sequence: TGTGCCAGCACATCCGGACGGAACTCTAACTATGGCTACACCTTC.

This clonotype was counted between two and nine times. The germline gene is not matched at one end of the junction; a read error may be the cause. The J gene is TRBJ1-1, the V gene TRBV7-2; possible D gene TRBD1, 6 bases. This CDR3 is built from 15 residues. Germline values: CDR1 SGHTA, CDR2 FQGNSA. As DNA, the CDR3 is TGTGCCAGCAGTTTAGGCAGGGGCATGAACACTGAAGCTTTCTTT. Its protein is CASSLGRGMNTEAFF.

This clonotype has just a few counts. This chain joins TRBV6-1 and TRBJ2-7; 9 bases are a match to TRBD1. The CDR3 is made up of 14 amino acids. CDR1 is MNHNS, CDR2 SASEGT, per germline. With V trimmed by 4 bases and J by 4 bases, 5 bases remained unmatched. The CDR3 coding sequence is TGTGCCAGCAGTGGACAGGGGGTCTTATACGAGCAGTACTTC. Protein sequence: CASSGQGVLYEQYF.

The J gene is TRBJ2-1, the V gene TRBV28; no reliable D call. Germline V CDR1 and CDR2: MDHEN, SYDVKM. Trimming took off 6 bases at V and 10 bases at J, with 19 bases between the two ends. This CDR3 region has 14 residues. The CDR3 DNA reads TGTGCCAGCAGGTTAACGCACACGAGGTCGGAGCAGTTCTTC. This translates into CASRLTHTRSEQFF.

The chain links TRBV6-5 to TRBJ2-1, with D possibly called TRBD1 or TRBD2 (6 bases each). Germline V gene data show CDR1 as MNHEY and CDR2 as SVGAGI. With 5 bases removed from V and 5 bases from J, the gap between germline ends came to 13 bases. There are 14 residues in the CDR3. The CDR3 DNA follows: TGTGCCAGCAGTCCTCACGGGGGCCACAATGAGCAGTTCTTC. Protein: CASSPHGGHNEQFF.

The gene calls are TRBV20-1 and TRBJ2-7; no clear D. V was cut by 5 bases and J by 5 bases, with 10 bases left in between. Germline V gives CDR1 DFQATT, CDR2 SNEGSKA (reference sequence). There are 11 residues in the CDR3. CDR3 residues: CSAYSRDEQYF. CDR3 bases: TGCAGTGCTTATTCTAGGGACGAGCAGTACTTC.

J is TRBJ1-2 and V is TRBV13; D might be TRBD1 (6 bases). V was shortened by 6 bases and J by 4 bases, with 15 bases between the two germline ends. Germline CDR1 reads PRHDT; CDR2 reads FYEKMQ (reference sequence). The CDR3 consists of 14 residues. DNA for the CDR3: TGTGCCAGCAGACCTAGGGGGAGCACCTATGGCTACACCTTC. This codes for CASRPRGSTYGYTF.

The chain carries TRBV14 and TRBJ2-1; a weak D match, TRBD1 (6 bases). CDR3 length equals 15 residues. Trimming cost V 0 bases and J 7 bases, with 13 bases left between them. From germline, CDR1 is SGHDN and CDR2 FVKESK. The CDR3 nucleotides read TGTGCCAGCAGCCAAGATCGATTGCAGGGGAATGAGCAGTTCTTC. Amino acid sequence: CASSQDRLQGNEQFF.

Only a few counts were recorded for this clonotype. The J gene is TRBJ1-4, the V gene TRBV6-5; no reliable D call. This CDR3 is 16 amino acids long. The germline CDR1 and CDR2 sequences are MNHEY and SVGAGI. Deletions cut 0 bases from V and 8 bases from J, with 16 bases between. The CDR3 DNA sequence: TGTGCCAGCAGTTACTCGACTTCTGGATTTGGGGAAAAACTGTTTTTT. Amino acids: CASSYSTSGFGEKLFF.

This chain joins TRBV18 and TRBJ2-1, with 7 bases lining up with TRBD1. V lost 4 bases, J lost 5 bases, and 11 bases stayed unmatched. The CDR3 covers 16 residues. The germline gives CDR1 KGHSH, CDR2 LQKENI. The chain's CDR3 is CASSRRTGTDNNEQFF. The CDR3 nucleotides read TGTGCCAGCTCACGAAGAACCGGGACAGACAACAATGAGCAGTTCTTC.

V usage is TRBV5-1 and J usage is TRBJ2-3; D not certain. The CDR3 has 14 residues. CDR1 and CDR2 (germline): SGHRS, YFSETQ. V lost 6 bases to trimming and J lost 2 bases, with 13 bases between them. CDR3 DNA sequence: TGCGCCAGCACCCGGGCAGGAGCCACAGATACGCAGTATTTT. Protein sequence: CASTRAGATDTQYF.

The chain has TRBV11-2 and TRBJ1-4; TRBD1 aligns across 8 bases. This CDR3 is built from 15 residues. J was trimmed by 6 bases and V by 5 bases; bases with no gene match: 8. Per germline, CDR1 SGHAT and CDR2 FQNNGV. The CDR3 spells CASSAPRGRDEKLFF. CDR3 bases: TGTGCCAGCAGCGCACCCAGGGGGCGAGATGAAAAACTGTTTTTT.

This clonotype turned up a few times. J is TRBJ2-6 and V is TRBV20-1; 7 nucleotides agree with TRBD1. This CDR3 is built from 18 residues. Germline values: CDR1 DFQATT, CDR2 SNEGSKA (reference sequence). The V and J ends lost 6 bases and 0 bases, in that order; junction bases with no gene match: 14. DNA for the CDR3: TGCAGTGCCCTCCCCGACAGGGCATCCCTCTCTGGGGCCAACGTCCTGACTTTC. Protein product: CSALPDRASLSGANVLTF.

The genes are TRBV29-1 and TRBJ2-4; 8 bases agree with TRBD1. The DNA matches TRBJ2-7 better at its end, which makes the J call doubtful. CDR1 SQVTM and CDR2 ANQGSEA come from the germline V gene. This CDR3 comprises 13 residues. CDR3 coding DNA: TGCAACGTGGGACAGGCTGGCCCCTACGAGCAGTACTTC. It is translated as CNVGQAGPYEQYF.

This clonotype came up a few times. This sequence joins TRBV20-1 and TRBJ2-7; perhaps TRBD2 as D (6 bases). Per the germline V gene, CDR1 is DFQATT and CDR2 is SNEGSKA (reference sequence). Trimming shortened V by 0 bases and J by 2 bases, and 11 bases separated the two germline ends. The CDR3 covers 14 residues. The CDR3 DNA is TGCAGTGCTAGAGATAGAGGACTAACCTACGAGCAGTACTTC. It yields the protein CSARDRGLTYEQYF.

The chain has TRBV9 and TRBJ2-2; 7 positions agree with TRBD1. The germline V gene has CDR1 SGDLS and CDR2 YYNGEE. J lost 4 bases, V lost 3 bases, and 12 bases had no gene match. The CDR3 is made up of 17 amino acids. CDR3 bases: TGTGCCAGCAGCGCGTTAAGGGGGCAGGGTGGCACCGGGGAGCTGTTTTTT. Translating gives CASSALRGQGGTGELFF.

This rearrangement joins TRBV20-1 to TRBJ2-1; the match to TRBD2 covers 12 bases. The CDR3 runs 14 residues. The junction had 6 bases not matched to a gene; V was cut back by 8 bases and J by 4 bases. Per the germline V gene, CDR1 is DFQATT and CDR2 is SNEGSKA (reference sequence). CDR3 region: CSPRGTSGYNEQFF. The CDR3 DNA reads as TGCAGTCCAAGGGGGACTAGCGGGTACAATGAGCAGTTCTTC.

The gene calls are TRBV2 and TRBJ2-1; D not certain. From germline, CDR1 is SNHLY and CDR2 FYNNEI. The CDR3 runs to 14 residues. Trimming removed 1 base at V and 8 bases at J, with 12 bases between. The CDR3 nucleotides read TGTGCCAGCAGTGAAGGTCAAATGCTCCATGAGCAGTTCTTC. Protein: CASSEGQMLHEQFF.

V and J are TRBV25-1 and TRBJ1-2, with D hard to call. Germline-derived CDR1 and CDR2 are MGHDK and SYGVNS. The V gene lost 1 base and the J gene lost 7 bases, with 13 bases spanning the gap. This CDR3 is 14 amino acids long. The CDR3 DNA is TGTGCCAGCAGTGAATTGGGCTGGGTCGGTGGCTACACCTTC. This encodes CASSELGWVGGYTF.

This clonotype was counted only a few times. This chain uses TRBV7-9 with TRBJ2-7; D remains unclear. The CDR3 contains 13 residues. Trimming left V 2 bases short and J 6 bases short, with 11 bases between. Looked up from germline, CDR1 is SEHNR and CDR2 is FQNEAQ (reference sequence). CDR3: CASSLRAFGEQYF. The CDR3 bases are TGTGCCAGCAGCTTAAGGGCGTTTGGCGAGCAGTACTTC.

The sample holds a few counts of this clonotype. The CDR3 reads CSASSPLGSQNIQYF. As DNA, the CDR3 is TGCAGTGCTTCTAGCCCTTTGGGAAGCCAAAACATTCAGTACTTC. The chain has TRBV20-1 and TRBJ2-4; D possibly corresponds to TRBD2 (5 bases). The CDR3 runs 15 residues. Germline V gives CDR1 DFQATT, CDR2 SNEGSKA (reference sequence). V shed 5 bases and J shed 5 bases, with 19 bases lying between them.